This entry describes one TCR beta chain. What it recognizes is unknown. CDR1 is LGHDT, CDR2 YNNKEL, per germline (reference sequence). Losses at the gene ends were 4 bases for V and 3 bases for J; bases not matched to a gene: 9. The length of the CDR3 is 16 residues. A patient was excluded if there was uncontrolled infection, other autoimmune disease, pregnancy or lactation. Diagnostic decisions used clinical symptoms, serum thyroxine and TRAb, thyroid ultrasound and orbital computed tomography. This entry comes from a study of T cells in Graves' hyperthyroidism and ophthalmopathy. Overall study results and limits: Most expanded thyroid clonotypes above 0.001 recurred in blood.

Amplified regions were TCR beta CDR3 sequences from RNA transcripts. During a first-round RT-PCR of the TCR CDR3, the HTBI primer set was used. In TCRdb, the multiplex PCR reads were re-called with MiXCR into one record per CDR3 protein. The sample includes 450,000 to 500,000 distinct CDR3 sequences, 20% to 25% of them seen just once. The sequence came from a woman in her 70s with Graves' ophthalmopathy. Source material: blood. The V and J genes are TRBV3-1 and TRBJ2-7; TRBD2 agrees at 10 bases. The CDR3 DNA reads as TGTGCCAGCAGCCGAGTCCACACTAGCGGGGTCTACGAGCAGTACTTC. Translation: CASSRVHTSGVYEQYF.